Below are 20 T cell receptor beta chains sequenced from a single sample in a study of shared clonotypes between healthy human individuals (dated by TCRdb to the early 2020s). Library creation used the immunoSEQ multiplex PCR assay. In its TCRdb copy, this immuneACCESS table keeps in-frame sequences only and misses some clones. Where compared with another copy, unresolved V genes explain less than half of these, and the others have no known cause. The sample table contains 1 million to 1.2 million clones; only one count was recorded for 60% to 80% of them. The ten largest clonotypes hold roughly 0.9% of the sample. Sequenced material: memory CD4+ T cells from PBMCs. The label giving this sample's cell subset or site can be read as: CD45RA-negative fraction. The receptors were gathered from a man younger than 35 in good health. Some clones in this sample may be carry-over from other donors' samples.

The gene calls are TRBV12-5 and TRBJ1-2; 7 positions agree with TRBD1. This CDR3 spans 14 amino acids. Germline CDR1 reads LGHNT; CDR2 reads FRNRAP. V lost 2 bases and J lost 9; bases outside the gene matches: 9. The CDR3 here is CASGLTPGTASYTF. As DNA, the CDR3 is TGTGCTAGTGGTTTGACCCCCGGGACAGCAAGCTACACCTTC.

The CDR3 is CASSDLSGRNTDTQYF. CDR3 bases: TGCGCCAGCAGTGATCTATCGGGCAGGAACACAGATACGCAGTATTTT. The genes are TRBV10-1 and TRBJ2-3; D remains unclear. The germline CDR1 and CDR2 sequences are WNHNN and SYGVQD (reference sequence). V was clipped by 3 bases and J by 2 bases, with 15 bases between them. The CDR3 runs to 16 residues.

The chain couples TRBV7-9 to TRBJ2-7; D might be TRBD1 or TRBD2, each matching 5 bases. Germline CDR1 SEHNR, CDR2 FQNEAQ (reference sequence). V was shortened by 3 bases and J by 2 bases, with 11 bases between the two germline ends. The CDR3 runs 14 residues. CDR3 amino acids: CASSFGTATYEQYF. CDR3 nucleotide sequence: TGTGCCAGCAGCTTTGGGACCGCTACCTACGAGCAGTACTTC.

This clone was counted only a few times. This chain connects TRBV27 to TRBJ2-7, with 8 nucleotides matching TRBD2. V shed 4 bases and J 3 bases; nucleotides not matched to a gene: 8. Per the germline V gene, CDR1 is MNHEY and CDR2 is SMNVEV (reference sequence). The CDR3 spans 15 residues. The CDR3 is CASSSLSTSDYEQYF. In nucleotides, the CDR3 is TGTGCCAGCAGTTCCCTCTCGACTAGCGACTACGAGCAGTACTTC.

V and J are TRBV20-1 and TRBJ1-1; D ambiguous. Trimming pared 6 bases from V and 2 bases from J, leaving 4 bases between. Germline V gene lookup returns CDR1 DFQATT and CDR2 SNEGSKA (reference sequence). This CDR3 has 10 residues. CDR3 protein: CSAQNTEAFF. DNA of the CDR3: TGCAGTGCCCAAAACACTGAAGCTTTCTTT.

This sequence joins TRBV28 and TRBJ1-3; D gene unclear. V was cut by 1 base and J by 1 base, with 17 bases left in between. The germline V gene has CDR1 MDHEN and CDR2 SYDVKM. The CDR3 loop spans 18 amino acids. The CDR3 protein is CASSLSSVPGWSGNTIYF. CDR3 nucleotides: TGTGCCAGCAGTTTATCCAGCGTCCCAGGTTGGTCTGGAAACACCATATATTTT. Variable domain in full (rest from reference TRBV28 and TRBJ1-3): DVKVTQSSRYLVKRTGEKVFLECVQDMDHENMFWYRQDPGLGLRLIYFSYDVKMKEKGDIPEGYSVSREKKERFSLILESASTNQTSMYLCASSLSSVPGWSGNTIYFGEGSWLTVV.

V usage is TRBV9 and J usage is TRBJ2-7; TRBD2 matches 11 bases. Germline-derived CDR1 and CDR2 are SGDLS and YYNGEE. This CDR3 has 18 amino acids. Losses at the gene ends were 0 bases for V and 3 bases for J; bases not matched to a gene: 11. The CDR3 DNA is TGTGCCAGCAGCGTAGGAGGAGTAGCGGGAGGGCCCGACTACGAGCAGTACTTC. Protein product: CASSVGGVAGGPDYEQYF. The variable domain in full, with the rest retrieved from reference TRBV9 and TRBJ2-7, is DSGVTQTPKHLITATGQRVTLRCSPRSGDLSVYWYQQSLDQGLQFLIQYYNGEERAKGNILERFSAQQFPDLHSELNLSSLELGDSALYFCASSVGGVAGGPDYEQYFGPGTRLTVT.

This rearrangement joins TRBV5-1 to TRBJ2-7; TRBD2 agrees at 9 bases. J gave up 0 bases and V 5 bases, and 6 bases lay outside the gene matches. The CDR3 sequence is 15 residues long. CDR1 and CDR2 from the germline V gene are SGHRS and YFSETQ. The DNA for the CDR3 is TGCGCCAGCAGACGGACTAGCGCAAGCTCCTACGAGCAGTACTTC. It translates to CASRRTSASSYEQYF.

This clone was seen once. The chain has TRBV6-1 and TRBJ1-2; 8 bases map to TRBD1. Trimming took 4 bases from V and 5 from J; bases not matched to a gene: 9. Germline V lookup: CDR1 MNHNS, CDR2 SASEGT. The CDR3 is 15 amino acids. CDR3 residues: CASSGSQGAGYGYTF. CDR3 coding DNA: TGTGCCAGCAGTGGATCCCAGGGGGCTGGGTATGGCTACACCTTC.

There are many counts of this clone. The chain combines TRBV2 with TRBJ1-1; 7 bases line up with TRBD1. Germline CDR1 SNHLY, CDR2 FYNNEI. Losses at the gene ends were 2 bases for V and 4 bases for J; bases not matched to a gene: 7. The CDR3 is 15 amino acids. CDR3: CASSESASGGTEAFF. DNA of the CDR3: TGTGCCAGCAGTGAATCAGCCTCAGGGGGCACTGAAGCTTTCTTT.

This chain connects TRBV29-1 to TRBJ2-1; the D is unclear. Looked up from germline, CDR1 is SQVTM and CDR2 is ANQGSEA. Trimming left V 3 bases short and J 4 bases short, with 16 bases between. This CDR3 region has 15 residues. The CDR3 nucleotides read TGCAGCGTTGAGGCAGGCTCCGGCGGATACAATGAGCAGTTCTTC. Its translation is CSVEAGSGGYNEQFF.

The CDR3 region has the DNA TGTGCCAGCAGTTTAGGGACAGGTACCCACTACGAGCAGTACTTC. Amino acids: CASSLGTGTHYEQYF. The chain joins TRBV27 to TRBJ2-5, with 8 bases identical to TRBD1. TRBJ2-7 explains the end of the DNA better; the J call may be wrong. CDR1 and CDR2 (germline): MNHEY, SMNVEV (reference sequence). CDR3 size: 15 residues.

The genes are TRBV30 and TRBJ2-7, with 10 bases aligning to TRBD1. Germline V lookup: CDR1 GTSNPN, CDR2 SVGIG (reference sequence). V gave up 1 base and J gave up 5 bases; unmatched junction bases: 8. This CDR3 comprises 15 residues. CDR3 amino acids: CAWSDAGTGADEQYF. The DNA for the CDR3 is TGTGCCTGGAGTGATGCCGGGACAGGGGCTGACGAGCAGTACTTC.

J is TRBJ2-2 and V is TRBV5-4; TRBD1 is a possible D gene (6 bases). The CDR3 runs 15 residues. V lost 1 base and J lost 3, with 10 bases in between. The germline gives CDR1 SGHNT, CDR2 YYREEE (reference sequence). The CDR3 DNA reads TGTGCCAGCAGCTTGCCGGCAGGGGACACCGGGGAGCTGTTTTTT. Translated: CASSLPAGDTGELFF.

As concerns this clone: At the DNA level, this CDR3 is encoded by other sequences in the same sample as well. The gene calls are TRBV27 and TRBJ1-2, with no clear D. Trimming pared 0 bases from V and 5 bases from J, leaving 7 bases between. Germline CDR1 and CDR2: MNHEY and SMNVEV (reference sequence). The CDR3 runs 13 residues. CDR3: CASSLSTGYGYTF. Written as DNA, the CDR3 is TGTGCCAGCAGTTTATCGACCGGGTATGGCTACACCTTC.

This clone was observed a single time. The rearrangement uses TRBV5-1 and TRBJ1-4; perhaps TRBD1 as D (5 bases). CDR3 length: 14 amino acids. Germline lookup yields CDR1 SGHRS and CDR2 YFSETQ. V was trimmed by 3 bases and J by 7 bases, leaving 13 bases between them. In DNA, the CDR3 is TGCGCCAGCAGCTCGGGGGACTCCAGTGAAAAACTGTTTTTT. It specifies CASSSGDSSEKLFF. Looking up the rest from reference TRBV5-1 and TRBJ1-4 gives the full variable domain: KAGVTQTPRYLIKTRGQQVTLSCSPISGHRSVSWYQQTPGQGLQFLFEYFSETQRNKGNFPGRFSGRQFSNSRSEMNVSTLELGDSALYLCASSSGDSSEKLFFGSGTQLSVL.

The J gene is TRBJ1-2, the V gene TRBV9; a possible D gene is TRBD1 (5 bases). Germline assignment: CDR1 SGDLS and CDR2 YYNGEE. Trimming stripped 0 bases from V and 4 bases from J, with 7 bases between. There are 13 residues in the CDR3. CDR3 in amino acids: CASSVEGVYGYTF. DNA for the CDR3: TGTGCCAGCAGCGTAGAAGGGGTCTATGGCTACACCTTC.

The V call is TRBV11-2, the J call TRBJ2-1; TRBD2 matches at 12 bases. The CDR3 is 14 amino acids. Germline V gene data show CDR1 as SGHAT and CDR2 as FQNNGV. With 5 bases clipped from V and 14 bases from J, the junction kept 10 bases outside the gene matches. CDR3 residues: CASSLTTSGSSKFF. The CDR3 nucleotides read TGTGCCAGCAGCCTGACGACTAGCGGGAGCAGTAAGTTCTTC.

The V gene is TRBV11-2, the J gene TRBJ2-7; D gene ambiguous. The V end lost 2 bases, the J end lost 5 bases, and 13 bases lay between the germline ends. Germline CDR1 SGHAT, CDR2 FQNNGV. The CDR3 spans 14 residues. Here the CDR3 reads CASSLNGRGDEQYF. Here the CDR3 DNA reads TGTGCCAGCAGCTTAAACGGGCGTGGGGACGAGCAGTACTTC. Full variable domain (rest looked up from reference TRBV11-2 and TRBJ2-7): EAGVAQSPRYKIIEKRQSVAFWCNPISGHATLYWYQQILGQGPKLLIQFQNNGVVDDSQLPKDRFSAERLKGVDSTLKIQPAKLEDSAVYLCASSLNGRGDEQYFGPGTRLTVT.

The chain employs TRBV7-3 and TRBJ2-3, with 8 bases lining up with TRBD2. The CDR3 sequence is 16 residues long. Germline values: CDR1 SGHTA, CDR2 FQGTGA. The V and J ends lost 6 bases and 4 bases, in that order; junction bases with no gene match: 12. This CDR3 reads CASSRRRAGVPDTQYF. The CDR3 DNA reads as TGTGCCAGCAGTCGCCGCCGAGCGGGAGTTCCAGATACGCAGTATTTT.